The rows below give T cell receptor beta chains drawn from one sample of a study of control samples from healthy donors and cancer patients. The protocol was immunoSEQ multiplex PCR, while the TCRdb copy is restricted to in-frame clones and leaves out a portion. The sample lists about 94,000 clones; approximately 90% were seen once. The sample was blood. The origin of the receptors is a woman aged 18-29 years in good health. Each CDR3 is given with its conserved first and last residue. D genes are given only for firm matches. The size entry is marked missing in some rows and otherwise reads once, few, many or a size class.

j_call: TRBJ2-5
v_call: TRBV6-6
clone_size: NA
d_call: NA
cdr3_length: 16
cdr3_nt: TGTGCCAGCAAACTTAAACGGGACACTCTTTTAAAGACCCAGTACTTC
cdr3_aa: CASKLKRDTLLKTQYF

j_call: TRBJ1-4
v_call: TRBV7-9
clone_size: NA
d_call: NA
cdr3_length: 15
cdr3_nt: TGTGCCAGCAGCTCGAGCGGGGGGCCGAATGAAAAACTGTTTTTT
cdr3_aa: CASSSSGGPNEKLFF

j_call: TRBJ1-2
v_call: TRBV6-1
clone_size: NA
d_call: NA
cdr3_length: 16
cdr3_nt: TGTGCCAGCAGTGAAGCATTAGGGGGAGCTAACTATGGCTACACCTTC
cdr3_aa: CASSEALGGANYGYTF

j_call: TRBJ1-2
v_call: TRBV5-1
clone_size: once
d_call: TRBD1
cdr3_length: 16
cdr3_nt: TGCGCCAGCAGCGTAATACAGGGGGAGATCTACTATGGCTACACCTTC
cdr3_aa: CASSVIQGEIYYGYTF

j_call: TRBJ1-1
v_call: TRBV7-2
clone_size: NA
d_call: NA
cdr3_length: 14
cdr3_nt: TGTGCCAGCAGCCAGGGACCCCAGAACACTGAAGCTTTCTTT
cdr3_aa: CASSQGPQNTEAFF

j_call: TRBJ1-4
v_call: TRBV11-3
clone_size: NA
d_call: NA
cdr3_length: 16
cdr3_nt: TGTGCCAGCAGCCCGGTCGACAGGCCCAGGGGTGAAAAACTGTTTTTT
cdr3_aa: CASSPVDRPRGEKLFF

j_call: TRBJ1-1
v_call: TRBV27
clone_size: once
d_call: TRBD1
cdr3_length: 14
cdr3_nt: TGTGCCAGCAGTCGGACAGGGCTGAACACTGAAGCTTTCTTT
cdr3_aa: CASSRTGLNTEAFF

j_call: TRBJ2-5
v_call: TRBV5-1
clone_size: NA
d_call: NA
cdr3_length: 13
cdr3_nt: TGCGCCAGCAGCCCGACAGCTCAAGAGACCCAGTACTTC
cdr3_aa: CASSPTAQETQYF

j_call: TRBJ2-6
v_call: TRBV18
clone_size: NA
d_call: NA
cdr3_length: 18
cdr3_nt: TGTGCCAGCTCACCAATGAGGACACTAGCATCTGGGGCCAACGTCCTGACTTTC
cdr3_aa: CASSPMRTLASGANVLTF

j_call: TRBJ2-2
v_call: TRBV4-1
clone_size: NA
d_call: NA
cdr3_length: 20
cdr3_nt: TGCGCCAGCAGCCAAGAGGGAGGGGGAAGGGAGGGTATTGGCACCGGGGAGCTGTTTTTT
cdr3_aa: CASSQEGGGREGIGTGELFF

j_call: TRBJ1-1
v_call: TRBV5-1
clone_size: few
d_call: TRBD1
cdr3_length: 15
cdr3_nt: TGCGCCAGCAGCTTGGGACAGGGGTTTAACACTGAAGCTTTCTTT
cdr3_aa: CASSLGQGFNTEAFF

j_call: TRBJ2-1
v_call: TRBV5-1
clone_size: NA
d_call: TRBD2
cdr3_length: 17
cdr3_nt: TGCGCCAGCAGCTTACCTCCGGGACTAGCGGGGGGAGGTGAGCAATTCTTC
cdr3_aa: CASSLPPGLAGGGEQFF

j_call: TRBJ2-3
v_call: TRBV4-1
clone_size: NA
d_call: NA
cdr3_length: 16
cdr3_nt: TGCGCCAGCAGCCAAGGAAGGCCCGGAGGCACAGATACGCAGTATTTT
cdr3_aa: CASSQGRPGGTDTQYF

j_call: TRBJ2-7
v_call: TRBV6-5
clone_size: NA
d_call: NA
cdr3_length: 15
cdr3_nt: TGTGCCAGCAGTTACCGGAGTGCCGGGTCCTACGAGCAGTACTTC
cdr3_aa: CASSYRSAGSYEQYF

j_call: TRBJ1-5
v_call: TRBV19
clone_size: NA
d_call: NA
cdr3_length: 13
cdr3_nt: TGTGCCAGTAACAGACAGCTAGATCAGCCCCAGCATTTT
cdr3_aa: CASNRQLDQPQHF

j_call: TRBJ1-1
v_call: TRBV2
clone_size: NA
d_call: NA
cdr3_length: 13
cdr3_nt: TGTGCCAGCAGAAGGAGCATGAACACTGAAGCTTTCTTT
cdr3_aa: CASRRSMNTEAFF

j_call: TRBJ1-2
v_call: TRBV7-2
clone_size: NA
d_call: NA
cdr3_length: 17
cdr3_nt: TGTGCCAGCAGCTTGACAGGAGGTTACCGCGTTAACTATGGCTACACCTTC
cdr3_aa: CASSLTGGYRVNYGYTF

j_call: TRBJ2-2
v_call: TRBV11-3
clone_size: NA
d_call: NA
cdr3_length: 16
cdr3_nt: TGTGCCAGCAGCCCAGGACAGCAGTTGAACACCGGGGAGCTGTTTTTT
cdr3_aa: CASSPGQQLNTGELFF

j_call: TRBJ1-1
v_call: TRBV7-9
clone_size: NA
d_call: NA
cdr3_length: 12
cdr3_nt: TGTGCCAGCAACTTACCGGGACTTGAAGCTTTCTTT
cdr3_aa: CASNLPGLEAFF

j_call: TRBJ1-4
v_call: TRBV7-8
clone_size: NA
d_call: NA
cdr3_length: 15
cdr3_nt: TGTGCCAGCAGCTTAGACGGCGCAACTAATGAAAAACTGTTTTTT
cdr3_aa: CASSLDGATNEKLFF

j_call: TRBJ1-1
v_call: TRBV7-3
clone_size: NA
d_call: NA
cdr3_length: 14
cdr3_nt: TGTGCCAGCAGCTTAAGTAAGGGATTGAGTGAAGCTTTCTTT
cdr3_aa: CASSLSKGLSEAFF

j_call: TRBJ1-1
v_call: TRBV6-5
clone_size: NA
d_call: TRBD1
cdr3_length: 13
cdr3_nt: TGTGCCAGCAAGTCGGGACAGGCGATCGAGGCTTTCTTT
cdr3_aa: CASKSGQAIEAFF

j_call: TRBJ2-7
v_call: TRBV19
clone_size: NA
d_call: TRBD2
cdr3_length: 15
cdr3_nt: TGTGCCAGTAGATATCTAGCGGGGGAGACCTACGAGCAGTACTTC
cdr3_aa: CASRYLAGETYEQYF

j_call: TRBJ2-3
v_call: TRBV3-1/TRBV3-2
clone_size: NA
d_call: TRBD2
cdr3_length: 18
cdr3_nt: TGTGCCAGCAGCCAAGAGTTAACTAGCGGTGCTAGCACAGATACGCAGTATTTT
cdr3_aa: CASSQELTSGASTDTQYF

j_call: TRBJ1-5
v_call: TRBV2
clone_size: NA
d_call: TRBD1
cdr3_length: 15
cdr3_nt: TGTGCCAGCAGTGAAACGGACAGGGTAGGTCAGCCCCAGCATTTT
cdr3_aa: CASSETDRVGQPQHF

j_call: TRBJ1-1
v_call: TRBV5-1
clone_size: NA
d_call: TRBD1
cdr3_length: 17
cdr3_nt: TGCGCCAGCAGCTTCAACAGGGGGCCCCAATCGCGCGGTGAAGCTTTCTTT
cdr3_aa: CASSFNRGPQSRGEAFF

j_call: TRBJ2-3
v_call: TRBV5-1
clone_size: NA
d_call: TRBD2
cdr3_length: 17
cdr3_nt: TGCGCCAGCAGTGTCTTAGCGGGGGCTTCTAGCACAGATACGCAGTATTTT
cdr3_aa: CASSVLAGASSTDTQYF

j_call: TRBJ1-4
v_call: TRBV27
clone_size: NA
d_call: NA
cdr3_length: 15
cdr3_nt: TGTGCCAGCAGTGTGACTCCCGCAACTAATGAAAAACTGTTTTTT
cdr3_aa: CASSVTPATNEKLFF

j_call: TRBJ2-7
v_call: TRBV10-2
clone_size: NA
d_call: TRBD2
cdr3_length: 16
cdr3_nt: TGCGCCAGCAGTGAGTTGCGGGGGGGCGCGACCTACGAGCAGTACTTC
cdr3_aa: CASSELRGGATYEQYF

j_call: TRBJ1-2
v_call: TRBV5-1
clone_size: once
d_call: TRBD1
cdr3_length: 15
cdr3_nt: TGCGCCAGCAGCACTGGACAGGGGGCTCACTATGGCTACACCTTC
cdr3_aa: CASSTGQGAHYGYTF

j_call: TRBJ2-3
v_call: TRBV7-9
clone_size: NA
d_call: TRBD1
cdr3_length: 19
cdr3_nt: TGTGCCAATCCACCCCTGGGACAGGTTTACTTGGTGGACACAGATACGCAGTATTTT
cdr3_aa: CANPPLGQVYLVDTDTQYF

j_call: TRBJ1-2
v_call: TRBV10-3
clone_size: NA
d_call: TRBD1
cdr3_length: 14
cdr3_nt: TGTGCCATCAGGGGGGACAGGGGGAACTATGGCTACACCTTC
cdr3_aa: CAIRGDRGNYGYTF

j_call: TRBJ1-1
v_call: TRBV27
clone_size: NA
d_call: NA
cdr3_length: 14
cdr3_nt: TGTGCCAGCAGTTCAGGGATACTGAACACTGAAGCTTTCTTT
cdr3_aa: CASSSGILNTEAFF

j_call: TRBJ1-1
v_call: TRBV24-1
clone_size: NA
d_call: NA
cdr3_length: 12
cdr3_nt: TGTGCCACCAGTATGACCCCCACTGAAGCTTTCTTT
cdr3_aa: CATSMTPTEAFF

j_call: TRBJ1-6
v_call: TRBV10-3
clone_size: NA
d_call: TRBD1
cdr3_length: 16
cdr3_nt: TGTGCCACCGCAATCCAGGGGGCTGCGTATAATTCACCCCTCCACTTT
cdr3_aa: CATAIQGAAYNSPLHF

j_call: TRBJ1-1
v_call: TRBV27
clone_size: NA
d_call: NA
cdr3_length: 13
cdr3_nt: TGTGCCAGCAGACAACAGGGGAACACTGAAGCTTTCTTT
cdr3_aa: CASRQQGNTEAFF

j_call: TRBJ2-1
v_call: TRBV29-1
clone_size: NA
d_call: NA
cdr3_length: 9
cdr3_nt: TGCAGCGTTGAAATAGAGCAGTTCTTC
cdr3_aa: CSVEIEQFF

j_call: TRBJ1-2
v_call: TRBV5-8
clone_size: once
d_call: TRBD1
cdr3_length: 14
cdr3_nt: TGTGCCAGCAGCTGGGGAACAGGGGTCGATGGCTACACCTTC
cdr3_aa: CASSWGTGVDGYTF

j_call: TRBJ1-2
v_call: TRBV29-1
clone_size: NA
d_call: NA
cdr3_length: 11
cdr3_nt: TGCAGCGTTGTGGACGTAAATGGCTACACCTTC
cdr3_aa: CSVVDVNGYTF